The T cell receptor (beta chain) described here comes from a study of blood T cell repertoires in COVID-19. Trimming stripped 2 bases from V and 6 bases from J, with 11 bases between. Germline V gene sequence: CDR1 SQVTM, CDR2 ANQGSEA. There are 12 residues in the CDR3. The data were produced by immunoSEQ multiplex PCR, yet TCRdb's version contains in-frame clones alone and is incomplete. The table shows approximately 170,000 clones, with 86% occurring only once. The TCR sequence derives from a woman aged 80 or over in a cohort sampled during active or convalescent COVID-19. The genes are TRBV29-1 and TRBJ2-7; D gene ambiguous. Sequencing was performed on peripheral blood. CDR3 sequence: CSVEQPGIEQYF. Written as DNA, the CDR3 is TGCAGCGTTGAACAGCCGGGTATCGAGCAGTACTTC.